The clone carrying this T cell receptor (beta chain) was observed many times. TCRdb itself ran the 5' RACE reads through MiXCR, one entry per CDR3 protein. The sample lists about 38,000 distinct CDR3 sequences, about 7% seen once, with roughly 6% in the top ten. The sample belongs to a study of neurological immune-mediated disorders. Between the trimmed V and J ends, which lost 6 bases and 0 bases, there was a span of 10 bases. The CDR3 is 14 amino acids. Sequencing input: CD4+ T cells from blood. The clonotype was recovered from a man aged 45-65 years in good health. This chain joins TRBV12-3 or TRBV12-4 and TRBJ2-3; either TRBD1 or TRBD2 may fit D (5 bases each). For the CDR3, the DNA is TGTGCCAGCAGGGGGACGCTTAGCACAGATACGCAGTATTTT. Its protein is CASRGTLSTDTQYF.